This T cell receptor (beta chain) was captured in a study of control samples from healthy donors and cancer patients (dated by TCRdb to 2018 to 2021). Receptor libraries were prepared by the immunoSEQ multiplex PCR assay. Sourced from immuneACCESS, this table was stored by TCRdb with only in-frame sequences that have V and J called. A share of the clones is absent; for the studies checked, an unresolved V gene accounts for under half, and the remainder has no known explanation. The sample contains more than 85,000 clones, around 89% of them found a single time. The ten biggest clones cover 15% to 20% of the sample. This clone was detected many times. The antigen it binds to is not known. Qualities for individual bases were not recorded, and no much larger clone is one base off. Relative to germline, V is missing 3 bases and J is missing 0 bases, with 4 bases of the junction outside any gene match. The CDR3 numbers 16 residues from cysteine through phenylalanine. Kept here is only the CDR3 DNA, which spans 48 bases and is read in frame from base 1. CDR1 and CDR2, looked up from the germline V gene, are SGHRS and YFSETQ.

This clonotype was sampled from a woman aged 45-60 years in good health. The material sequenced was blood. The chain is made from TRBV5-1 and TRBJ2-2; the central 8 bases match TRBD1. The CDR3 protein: CASSWGQVTNTGELFF. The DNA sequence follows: TGCGCCAGCAGCTGGGGACAGGTGACGAACACCGGGGAGCTGTTTTTT.